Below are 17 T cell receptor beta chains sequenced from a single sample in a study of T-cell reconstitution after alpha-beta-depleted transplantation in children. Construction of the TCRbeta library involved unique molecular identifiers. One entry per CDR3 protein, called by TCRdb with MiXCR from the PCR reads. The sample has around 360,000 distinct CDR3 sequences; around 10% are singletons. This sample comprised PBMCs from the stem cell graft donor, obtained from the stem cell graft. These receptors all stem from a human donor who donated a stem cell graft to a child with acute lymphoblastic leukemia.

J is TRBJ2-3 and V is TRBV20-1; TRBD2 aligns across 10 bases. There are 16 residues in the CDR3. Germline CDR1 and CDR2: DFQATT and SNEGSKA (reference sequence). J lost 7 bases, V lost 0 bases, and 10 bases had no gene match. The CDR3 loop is CSARDQLAGNRNTQYF. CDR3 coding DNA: TGCAGTGCTAGAGATCAACTAGCGGGAAATCGAAATACGCAGTATTTT.

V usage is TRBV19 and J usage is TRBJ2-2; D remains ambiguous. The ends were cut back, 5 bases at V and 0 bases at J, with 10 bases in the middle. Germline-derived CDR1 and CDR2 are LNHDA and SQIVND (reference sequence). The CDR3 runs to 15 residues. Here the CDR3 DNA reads TGTGCCAGTAGTCCCCTGTTAGCGAACACCGGGGAGCTGTTTTTT. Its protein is CASSPLLANTGELFF.

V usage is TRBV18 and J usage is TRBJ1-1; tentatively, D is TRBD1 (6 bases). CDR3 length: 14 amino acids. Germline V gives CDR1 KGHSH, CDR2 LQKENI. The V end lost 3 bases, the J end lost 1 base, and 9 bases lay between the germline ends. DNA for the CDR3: TGTGCCAGCTCACCTACGGACAGGAACACTGAAGCTTTCTTT. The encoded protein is CASSPTDRNTEAFF.

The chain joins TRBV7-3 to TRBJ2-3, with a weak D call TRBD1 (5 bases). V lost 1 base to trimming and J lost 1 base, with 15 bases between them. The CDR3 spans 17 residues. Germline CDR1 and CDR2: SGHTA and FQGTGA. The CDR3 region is CASSLSSAGSRTDTQYF. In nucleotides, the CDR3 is TGTGCCAGCAGCTTAAGCTCGGCAGGGTCCCGCACAGATACGCAGTATTTT. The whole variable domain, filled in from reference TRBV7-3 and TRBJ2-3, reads GAGVSQTPSNKVTEKGKYVELRCDPISGHTALYWYRQSLGQGPEFLIYFQGTGAADDSGLPNDRFFAVRPEGSVSTLKIQRTERGDSAVYLCASSLSSAGSRTDTQYFGPGTRLTVL.

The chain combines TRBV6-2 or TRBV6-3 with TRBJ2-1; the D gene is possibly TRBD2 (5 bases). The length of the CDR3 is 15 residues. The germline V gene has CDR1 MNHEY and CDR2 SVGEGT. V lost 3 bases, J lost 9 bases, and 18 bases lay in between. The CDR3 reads CASSYEGWVSFEQFF. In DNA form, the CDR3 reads TGTGCCAGCAGTTATGAGGGATGGGTTTCTTTTGAGCAGTTCTTC.

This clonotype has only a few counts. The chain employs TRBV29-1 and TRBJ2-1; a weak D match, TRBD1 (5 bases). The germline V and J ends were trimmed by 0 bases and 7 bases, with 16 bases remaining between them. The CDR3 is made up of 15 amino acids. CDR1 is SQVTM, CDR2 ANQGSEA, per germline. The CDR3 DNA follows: TGCAGCGTTGAAGATCACACCCAGGGTCGTAATGAGCAGTTCTTC. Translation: CSVEDHTQGRNEQFF.

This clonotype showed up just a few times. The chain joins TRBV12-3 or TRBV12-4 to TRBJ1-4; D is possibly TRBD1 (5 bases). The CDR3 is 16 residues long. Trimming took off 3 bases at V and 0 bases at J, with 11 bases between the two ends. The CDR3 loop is CASSFDKGPTNEKLFF. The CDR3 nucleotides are TGTGCCAGCAGTTTCGATAAGGGGCCAACTAATGAAAAACTGTTTTTT.

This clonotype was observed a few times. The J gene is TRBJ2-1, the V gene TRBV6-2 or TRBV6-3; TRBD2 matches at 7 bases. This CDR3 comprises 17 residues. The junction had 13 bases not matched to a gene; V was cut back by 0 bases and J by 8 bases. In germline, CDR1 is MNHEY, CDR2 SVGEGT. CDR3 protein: CASSYSSEGGPPYEQFF. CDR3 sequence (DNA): TGTGCCAGCAGTTACTCATCCGAGGGAGGGCCGCCCTATGAGCAGTTCTTC.

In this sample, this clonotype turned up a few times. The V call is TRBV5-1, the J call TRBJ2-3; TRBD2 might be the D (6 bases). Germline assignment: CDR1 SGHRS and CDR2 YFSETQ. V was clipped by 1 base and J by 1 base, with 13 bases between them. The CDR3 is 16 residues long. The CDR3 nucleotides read TGCGCCAGCAGCTTGCTCGGCGGGAAGGGCACAGATACGCAGTATTTT. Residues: CASSLLGGKGTDTQYF.

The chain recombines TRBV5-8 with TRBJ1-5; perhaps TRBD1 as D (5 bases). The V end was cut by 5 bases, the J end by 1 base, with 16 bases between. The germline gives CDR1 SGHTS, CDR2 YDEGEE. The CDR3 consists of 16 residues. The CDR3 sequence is CASSLLRGASNQPQHF. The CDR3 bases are TGTGCCAGCAGTCTCCTACGAGGGGCGAGCAATCAGCCCCAGCATTTT.

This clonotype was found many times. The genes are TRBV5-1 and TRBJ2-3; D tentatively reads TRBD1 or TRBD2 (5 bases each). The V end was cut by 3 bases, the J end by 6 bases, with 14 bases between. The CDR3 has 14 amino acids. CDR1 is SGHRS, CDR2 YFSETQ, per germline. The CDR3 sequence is CASSSGTVGDTQYF. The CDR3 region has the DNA TGCGCCAGCAGCTCTGGGACGGTGGGGGATACGCAGTATTTT.

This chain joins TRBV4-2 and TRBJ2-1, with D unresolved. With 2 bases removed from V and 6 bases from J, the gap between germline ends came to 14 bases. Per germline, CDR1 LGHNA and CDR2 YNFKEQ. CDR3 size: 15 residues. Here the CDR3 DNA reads TGTGCCAGCAGCCAATCTAGGAGTCAGAGCAATGAGCAGTTCTTC. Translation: CASSQSRSQSNEQFF.

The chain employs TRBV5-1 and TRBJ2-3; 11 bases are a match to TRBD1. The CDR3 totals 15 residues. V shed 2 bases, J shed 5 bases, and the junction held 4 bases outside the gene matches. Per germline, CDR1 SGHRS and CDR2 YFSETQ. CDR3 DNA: TGCGCCAGCAGCTTCTCCGGGACAGGGGGAGATACGCAGTATTTT. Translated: CASSFSGTGGDTQYF.

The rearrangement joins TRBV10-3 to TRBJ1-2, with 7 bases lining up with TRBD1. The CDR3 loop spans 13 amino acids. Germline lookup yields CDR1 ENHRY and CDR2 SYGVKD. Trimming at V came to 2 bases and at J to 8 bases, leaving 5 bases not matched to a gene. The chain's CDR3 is CAISEDRVGGYTF. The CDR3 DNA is TGTGCCATCAGTGAGGACAGGGTAGGAGGCTACACCTTC.

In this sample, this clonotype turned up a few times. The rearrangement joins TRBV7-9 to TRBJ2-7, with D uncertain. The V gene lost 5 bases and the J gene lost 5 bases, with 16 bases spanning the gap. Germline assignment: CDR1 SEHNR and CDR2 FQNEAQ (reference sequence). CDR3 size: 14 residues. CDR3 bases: TGTGCCAGCAGCGTCAATGGACCGGCGGACGAGCAGTACTTC. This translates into CASSVNGPADEQYF.

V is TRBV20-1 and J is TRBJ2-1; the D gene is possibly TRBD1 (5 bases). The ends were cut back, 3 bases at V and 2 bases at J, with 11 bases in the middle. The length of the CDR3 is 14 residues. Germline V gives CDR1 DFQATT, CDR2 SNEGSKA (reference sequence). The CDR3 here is CSASQGGTYNEQFF. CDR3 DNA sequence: TGCAGTGCTAGTCAGGGCGGAACCTACAATGAGCAGTTCTTC.

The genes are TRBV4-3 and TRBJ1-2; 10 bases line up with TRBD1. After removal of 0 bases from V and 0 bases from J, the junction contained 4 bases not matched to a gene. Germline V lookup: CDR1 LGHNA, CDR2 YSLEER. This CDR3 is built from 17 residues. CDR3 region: CASSQDRGTGANYGYTF. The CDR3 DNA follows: TGCGCCAGCAGCCAAGATCGGGGGACAGGGGCTAACTATGGCTACACCTTC.